This T cell receptor beta chain was recovered during a study of PD-1 blockade in classical Hodgkin lymphoma. In the study overall: Patients had nivolumab dosed at 3 mg/kg, delivered intravenously every 2 weeks.

Study-level findings and limits: In newly diagnosed patients, baseline TCR diversity was reportedly below that of healthy donors.

A note on this clone: Antigen specificity is unknown.

CDR1 and CDR2 (germline): SGHRS, YFSETQ. Trimming took off 2 bases at V and 0 bases at J, with 8 bases between the two ends. CDR3 size: 15 residues. Generated by immunoSEQ multiplex PCR, the TCRdb table keeps only in-frame clones and is missing some. The sample includes about 30,000 clones, roughly 86% seen only once; the top ten take roughly 0.44%. As for time point: cycle 4 day 1 (C4D1), after less than seven weeks of nivolumab. Following autologous stem cell transplantation, relapse occurred in every patient, and exposure to brentuximab vedotin varied. Magnetic negative selection was used to purify CD4+ T cells from PBMCs that had been thawed. Classifying best responses yielded complete response, partial response or progressive disease.

This sequence was found in a human donor with classical Hodgkin lymphoma. The specimen comprised CD4+ T cells from blood, sampled before the fourth cycle of nivolumab. The chain combines TRBV5-1 with TRBJ2-2; D not certain. The CDR3 reads CASSFGVANTGELFF. Written as DNA, the CDR3 is TGCGCCAGCAGCTTTGGGGTCGCGAACACCGGGGAGCTGTTTTTT.